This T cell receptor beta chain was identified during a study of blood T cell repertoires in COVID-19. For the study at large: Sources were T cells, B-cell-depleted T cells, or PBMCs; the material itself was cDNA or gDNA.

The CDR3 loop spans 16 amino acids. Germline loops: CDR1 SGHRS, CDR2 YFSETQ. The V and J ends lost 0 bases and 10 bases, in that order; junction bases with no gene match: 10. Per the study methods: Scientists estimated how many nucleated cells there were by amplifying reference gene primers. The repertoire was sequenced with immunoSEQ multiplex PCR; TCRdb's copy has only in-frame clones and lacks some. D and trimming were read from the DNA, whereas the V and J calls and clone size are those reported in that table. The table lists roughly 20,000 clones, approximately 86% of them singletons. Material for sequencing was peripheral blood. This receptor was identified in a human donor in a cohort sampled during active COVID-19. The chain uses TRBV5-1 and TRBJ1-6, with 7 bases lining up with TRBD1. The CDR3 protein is CASSLASPGGGSPLHF. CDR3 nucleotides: TGCGCCAGCAGCTTGGCATCCCCAGGGGGAGGATCACCCCTCCACTTT. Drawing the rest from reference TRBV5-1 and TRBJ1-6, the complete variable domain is KAGVTQTPRYLIKTRGQQVTLSCSPISGHRSVSWYQQTPGQGLQFLFEYFSETQRNKGNFPGRFSGRQFSNSRSEMNVSTLELGDSALYLCASSLASPGGGSPLHFGNGTRLTVT.